The 29 T cell receptor beta chains presented below share a single source sample, sequenced in a study of Ad26.COV2.S vaccination and SARS-CoV-2 variants. As for treatment: some 20 received Ad26.COV2.S at low or high dose, single or two shots; about 5 received placebo; per-sample allocation not given. Specimen acquisition occurred on day 63 following the initial vaccine or placebo injection. Profiled with immunoSEQ multiplex PCR; TCRdb holds only in-frame clones, not every one. The data show about 390,000 clones, about nine tenths seen once. The source material was peripheral blood, sampled in a trial of Ad26.COV2.S vaccine versus placebo. The receptors were sampled from a person between 18 and 60 years old who received the Ad26.COV2.S COVID-19 vaccine or a placebo.

The rearrangement uses TRBV6-2 or TRBV6-3 and TRBJ1-2, with 7 bases lining up with TRBD1. Unmatched junction bases numbered 3, after V lost 5 bases and J lost 3 bases. Looked up from germline, CDR1 is MNHEY and CDR2 is SVGEGT. The CDR3 loop spans 13 amino acids. DNA of the CDR3: TGTGCCAGCAGTGACAGGGCGGACTATGGCTACACCTTC. Encoded protein: CASSDRADYGYTF.

This chain uses TRBV6-5 with TRBJ2-2; 9 bases fit TRBD1. This CDR3 is 14 amino acids long. Per germline, CDR1 MNHEY and CDR2 SVGAGI. V gave up 8 bases and J gave up 6 bases; unmatched junction bases: 7. The CDR3 reads CASRDRATAGELFF. CDR3 DNA sequence: TGTGCCAGCCGGGACAGGGCCACGGCCGGGGAGCTGTTTTTT.

This clone was seen a few times. The chain uses TRBV9 and TRBJ1-1, with no clear D. CDR3 length equals 12 residues. From germline, CDR1 is SGDLS and CDR2 YYNGEE. V was cut by 5 bases and J by 5 bases, with 10 bases left in between. DNA of the CDR3: TGTGCCAGCAGTTCCGGGAGGACTGAAGCTTTCTTT. It specifies CASSSGRTEAFF. The full variable domain, its missing parts supplied by reference TRBV9 and TRBJ1-1, is DSGVTQTPKHLITATGQRVTLRCSPRSGDLSVYWYQQSLDQGLQFLIQYYNGEERAKGNILERFSAQQFPDLHSELNLSSLELGDSALYFCASSSGRTEAFFGQGTRLTVV.

The chain uses TRBV6-5 and TRBJ1-2; 7 nucleotides line up with TRBD1. There are 13 residues in the CDR3. After removal of 6 bases from V and 4 bases from J, the junction contained 5 bases not matched to a gene. CDR1 MNHEY and CDR2 SVGAGI come from the germline V gene. The CDR3 protein is CASSLTGPYGYTF. In nucleotides, the CDR3 is TGTGCCAGCAGCTTGACAGGGCCCTATGGCTACACCTTC.

V usage is TRBV6-5 and J usage is TRBJ1-1; D is undetermined. The CDR3 sequence is 13 residues long. Germline-derived CDR1 and CDR2 are MNHEY and SVGAGI. V lost 4 bases to trimming and J lost 9 bases, with 15 bases between them. The CDR3 loop is CASSCSVGLQAFF. DNA for the CDR3: TGTGCCAGCAGTTGCTCGGTAGGGCTTCAAGCTTTCTTT.

V and J are TRBV10-3 and TRBJ2-1; D possibly corresponds to TRBD2 (5 bases). Germline V gives CDR1 ENHRY, CDR2 SYGVKD. This CDR3 has 14 amino acids. Trimming left V 3 bases short and J 7 bases short, with 13 bases between. This chain's CDR3 is CAISEELVRNEQFF. The DNA for the CDR3 is TGTGCCATCAGTGAAGAACTAGTTCGGAATGAGCAGTTCTTC.

The chain combines TRBV25-1 with TRBJ2-1; 8 positions match TRBD1. V shed 8 bases, J shed 6 bases, and the junction held 6 bases outside the gene matches. The CDR3 covers 13 residues. CDR1 and CDR2 (germline): MGHDK, SYGVNS. CDR3 DNA: TGTGCCAGCCGAGGACAGGGCGTCAATGAGCAGTTCTTC. Protein sequence: CASRGQGVNEQFF. Supplemented by reference TRBV25-1 and TRBJ2-1, the full variable domain reads EADIYQTPRYLVIGTGKKITLECSQTMGHDKMYWYQQDPGMELHLIHYSYGVNSTEKGDLSSESTVSRIRTEHFPLTLESARPSHTSQYLCASRGQGVNEQFFGPGTRLTVL.

This sequence joins TRBV21-1 and TRBJ1-6; TRBD1 is the table's D call, not checked against the DNA. TRBV21-1 is classified as a pseudogene. CDR3 length: 19 residues. CDR3 DNA sequence: TGTGCCAGCACCAACCCGGAAAAGGTGGCAGGGGGCTATAATTCACCCCTCCACTTT. Translation: CASTNPEKVAGGYNSPLHF.

Remarks on this clone: Other DNA sequences in this specimen translate into the identical CDR3. The chain is built from TRBV6-1 and TRBJ1-5; D gene ambiguous. Trimming took off 2 bases at V and 4 bases at J, with 6 bases between the two ends. The CDR3 is 13 amino acids. Germline V gene sequence: CDR1 MNHNS, CDR2 SASEGT. The CDR3 DNA sequence: TGTGCCAGCAGTGAATCAGGTAATCAGCCCCAGCATTTT. Translation gives CASSESGNQPQHF.

This clone was seen more than once but under ten times. The sample holds other DNA sequences that translate to the same CDR3. CDR3 DNA sequence: TGCGCCAGCAGCCAAGACGGCTACGAGCAGTACTTC. Protein product: CASSQDGYEQYF. The chain employs TRBV4-1 and TRBJ2-7; D unresolved. V lost 0 bases, J lost 3 bases, and 3 bases lay in between. Germline lookup yields CDR1 MGHRA and CDR2 YSYEKL. There are 12 residues in the CDR3.

The V gene is TRBV18, the J gene TRBJ1-6, with D hard to call. Trimming left V 2 bases short and J 7 bases short, with 6 bases between. CDR3 length: 13 residues. Germline V gene data show CDR1 as KGHSH and CDR2 as LQKENI. CDR3 coding DNA: TGTGCCAGCTCACCAGGGTCGAATTCACCCCTCCACTTT. Translating it yields CASSPGSNSPLHF. Supplemented by reference TRBV18 and TRBJ1-6, the full variable domain reads NAGVMQNPRHLVRRRGQEARLRCSPMKGHSHVYWYRQLPEEGLKFMVYLQKENIIDESGMPKERFSAEFPKEGPSILRIQQVVRGDSAAYFCASSPGSNSPLHFGNGTRLTVT.

This clone turned up a few times. V and J are TRBV2 and TRBJ2-2; no clear D. Per the germline V gene, CDR1 is SNHLY and CDR2 is FYNNEI. V lost 7 bases, J lost 8 bases, and 14 bases lay in between. The CDR3 totals 13 residues. The CDR3 region is CASNGALVGELFF. In DNA form, the CDR3 reads TGTGCCAGCAATGGTGCCCTCGTAGGGGAGCTGTTTTTT.

The genes are TRBV6-5 and TRBJ2-3, with no clear D. Germline-derived CDR1 and CDR2 are MNHEY and SVGAGI. CDR3 length: 12 residues. The V end was cut by 6 bases, the J end by 2 bases, with 6 bases between. DNA of the CDR3: TGTGCCAGCAGGGTACTCACAGATACGCAGTATTTT. Its translation: CASRVLTDTQYF.

This chain joins TRBV6-6 and TRBJ2-7; 9 bases are shared with TRBD1. Germline CDR1 MNHNY, CDR2 SVGAGI (reference sequence). The CDR3 has 16 amino acids. Germline trimming cut 5 bases from V and 1 base from J; bases unmatched to any gene: 9. CDR3: CASSKGQGQASYEQYF. The CDR3 bases are TGTGCCAGCAGTAAGGGACAGGGCCAAGCATCCTACGAGCAGTACTTC.

J is TRBJ2-7 and V is TRBV27, with no clear D. V lost 1 base and J 0 bases, leaving 4 bases between the germline ends. Germline V gene data show CDR1 as MNHEY and CDR2 as SMNVEV (reference sequence). The length of the CDR3 is 13 residues. The CDR3 DNA is TGTGCCAGCAGTTTATATGGCTCCTACGAGCAGTACTTC. Its protein is CASSLYGSYEQYF.

The chain has TRBV7-8 and TRBJ1-1; D is undetermined. V lost 4 bases and J lost 1, with 10 bases in between. The V gene's germline CDR1 is SGHVS and CDR2 FQNEAQ. The length of the CDR3 is 14 residues. CDR3 in amino acids: CASSSNRRNTEAFF. The CDR3 DNA sequence: TGTGCCAGCAGCTCGAATAGGAGGAACACTGAAGCTTTCTTT.

The V and J genes are TRBV19 and TRBJ2-2; 11 positions agree with TRBD2. Germline-derived CDR1 and CDR2 are LNHDA and SQIVND (reference sequence). There are 17 residues in the CDR3. Trimming took 4 bases from V and 7 from J; bases not matched to a gene: 11. CDR3 DNA: TGTGCCAGTAGTACAAGAACTAGCGGGGGAAGAAGCGGGGAGCTGTTTTTT. Translated, it gives CASSTRTSGGRSGELFF.

V usage is TRBV6-1 and J usage is TRBJ2-7; the D gene is possibly TRBD1 (6 bases). Trimming left V 3 bases short and J 6 bases short, with 9 bases between. There are 12 residues in the CDR3. Germline V lookup: CDR1 MNHNS, CDR2 SASEGT. The CDR3 region has the DNA TGTGCCAGCAGTGAGACAGGCTTCGAGCAGTACTTC. This sequence encodes CASSETGFEQYF.

The chain joins TRBV11-2 to TRBJ2-5, with 13 bases identical to TRBD2. This CDR3 region has 17 residues. The J segment lost 2 bases and the V segment lost 1 base, leaving 4 bases of the junction unmatched. The germline V gene encodes CDR1 SGHAT and CDR2 FQNNGV. The chain's CDR3 is CASSLGETSGRQETQYF. CDR3 sequence (DNA): TGTGCCAGCAGCTTAGGGGAGACTAGCGGGAGGCAAGAGACCCAGTACTTC. Drawing the rest from reference TRBV11-2 and TRBJ2-5, the complete variable domain is EAGVAQSPRYKIIEKRQSVAFWCNPISGHATLYWYQQILGQGPKLLIQFQNNGVVDDSQLPKDRFSAERLKGVDSTLKIQPAKLEDSAVYLCASSLGETSGRQETQYFGPGTRLLVL.

This sequence joins TRBV6-5 and TRBJ1-5, with 8 bases matching TRBD1. The germline gives CDR1 MNHEY, CDR2 SVGAGI. The CDR3 runs 13 residues. With V trimmed by 7 bases and J by 11 bases, 10 bases remained unmatched. The DNA of the CDR3 is TGTGCCAGCACCGGACAGGGCCCCCGAGCCCAGCATTTT. Its protein is CASTGQGPRAQHF.

J is TRBJ1-1 and V is TRBV7-9; the match to TRBD1 covers 8 bases. The CDR3 contains 12 residues. The V and J ends lost 2 bases and 14 bases, in that order; junction bases with no gene match: 7. Germline V gene sequence: CDR1 SEHNR, CDR2 FQNEAQ (reference sequence). CDR3 nucleotide sequence: TGTGCCAGCAGCTTACCCGGGACAGGAGAATTCTTT. Translation: CASSLPGTGEFF.

The chain carries TRBV4-1 and TRBJ1-6; D might be TRBD1 (5 bases). Germline V lookup: CDR1 MGHRA, CDR2 YSYEKL. The CDR3 totals 14 residues. Trimming stripped 1 base from V and 6 bases from J, with 7 bases between. CDR3 in DNA: TGCGCCAGCAGCCAAGGACAGTTTAATTCACCCCTCCACTTT. Amino acids: CASSQGQFNSPLHF.

The chain uses TRBV29-1 and TRBJ1-2; 12 bases align to TRBD1. Germline V CDR1 and CDR2: SQVTM, ANQGSEA. The CDR3 spans 17 residues. The V gene end was trimmed by 4 bases and the J gene end by 0 bases; junction bases not matched to a gene: 9. The chain's CDR3 is CSVAGTGGRWSNYGYTF. In nucleotides, the CDR3 is TGCAGCGTTGCCGGGACAGGGGGCAGGTGGTCTAACTATGGCTACACCTTC.

The genes are TRBV7-2 and TRBJ1-3; maybe TRBD1 (6 bases). Trimming stripped 0 bases from V and 0 bases from J, with 9 bases between. CDR3 length: 16 residues. The germline V gene encodes CDR1 SGHTA and CDR2 FQGNSA. The CDR3 reads CASSLADRPSGNTIYF. The CDR3 DNA follows: TGTGCCAGCAGCTTAGCTGACAGGCCCTCTGGAAACACCATATATTTT.

This chain uses TRBV5-1 with TRBJ1-2; D might be TRBD1 (6 bases). The length of the CDR3 is 14 residues. CDR1 SGHRS and CDR2 YFSETQ come from the germline V gene. Between the trimmed V and J ends, which lost 1 base and 7 bases, there was a span of 14 bases. CDR3 residues: CASSLPSAGAGYTF. The CDR3 nucleotides read TGCGCCAGCAGCTTGCCCTCCGCAGGGGCTGGCTACACCTTC.

This sequence joins TRBV12-3 or TRBV12-4 and TRBJ2-2; D remains unclear. Trimming left V 6 bases short and J 4 bases short, with 9 bases between. CDR3 length: 13 amino acids. The CDR3: CASSLDLTGELFF. The CDR3 DNA reads as TGTGCCAGCAGCCTAGATCTCACCGGGGAGCTGTTTTTT.

This clone was seen a single time. Here the CDR3 reads CASKPAVRVANYGYTF. For the CDR3, the DNA is TGTGCCAGCAAGCCGGCGGTTCGAGTGGCTAACTATGGCTACACCTTC. This chain connects TRBV2 to TRBJ1-2; D gene uncertain. V was clipped by 7 bases and J by 0 bases, with 18 bases between them. CDR3 size: 16 residues. Germline values: CDR1 SNHLY, CDR2 FYNNEI.

The chain combines TRBV7-2 with TRBJ2-7; D remains ambiguous. Germline V gene lookup returns CDR1 SGHTA and CDR2 FQGNSA. Trimming stripped 5 bases from V and 9 bases from J, with 17 bases between. There are 13 residues in the CDR3. CDR3 DNA sequence: TGTGCCAGCAGCATAAGTAGGTCTAGGGCGCAGTACTTC. This gives the protein CASSISRSRAQYF.

This chain links TRBV19 with TRBJ1-2; no clear D gene. Germline-derived CDR1 and CDR2 are LNHDA and SQIVND (reference sequence). This CDR3 comprises 12 residues. V dropped 3 bases and J dropped 5 bases, with 7 bases sitting between them. The CDR3 spells CASSIGPYGYTF. The CDR3 coding sequence is TGTGCCAGTAGTATTGGACCTTATGGCTACACCTTC.